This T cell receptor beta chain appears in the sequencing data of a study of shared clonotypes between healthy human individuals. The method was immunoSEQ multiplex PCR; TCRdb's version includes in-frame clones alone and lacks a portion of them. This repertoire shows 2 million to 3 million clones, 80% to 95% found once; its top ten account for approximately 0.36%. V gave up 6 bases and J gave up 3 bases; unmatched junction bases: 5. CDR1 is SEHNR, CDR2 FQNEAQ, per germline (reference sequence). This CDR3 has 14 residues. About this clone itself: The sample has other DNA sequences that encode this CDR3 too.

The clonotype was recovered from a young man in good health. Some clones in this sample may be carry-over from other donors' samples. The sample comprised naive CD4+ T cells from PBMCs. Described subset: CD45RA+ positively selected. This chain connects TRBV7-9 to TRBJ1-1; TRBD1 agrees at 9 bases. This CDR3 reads CASSLRQGDTEAFF. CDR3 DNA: TGTGCCAGCAGTCTTAGACAGGGGGACACTGAAGCTTTCTTT. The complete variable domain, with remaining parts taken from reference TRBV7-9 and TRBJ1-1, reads DTGVSQNPRHKITKRGQNVTFRCDPISEHNRLYWYRQTLGQGPEFLTYFQNEAQLEKSRLLSDRFSAERPKGSFSTLEIQRTEQGDSAMYLCASSLRQGDTEAFFGQGTRLTVV.